The source of this T cell receptor (beta chain) is a study of regulatory T cells in long-lasting Graves disease. Documented time point: newly diagnosed GD, antithyroid drugs for less than 3 months. PBMCs were the source of the RNA used for TCR sequencing. Libraries of TCR beta came from iRepertoire HTBI primers plus Arm-PCR of CDR3 regions. From the multiplex PCR reads, TCRdb called clonotypes with MiXCR, one entry per CDR3 protein. The sample has a few hundred thousand distinct CDR3 sequences; about 17% are singletons. Germline loops: CDR1 SGHRS, CDR2 YFSETQ. The CDR3 has 15 residues. V was clipped by 4 bases and J by 0 bases, with 11 bases between them. These records were also assigned to another study, of T cells in Graves' hyperthyroidism and ophthalmopathy.

This TCR came from a woman aged 30 to 39 with Graves disease. This specimen consisted of peripheral blood mononuclear cells (PBMCs), obtained at new diagnosis, from a patient treated with antithyroid drugs. The J gene is TRBJ2-1, the V gene TRBV5-1; D remains ambiguous. CDR3: CASSATDSSYNEQFF. The CDR3 nucleotides are TGCGCCAGCAGCGCTACAGATAGCTCCTACAATGAGCAGTTCTTC.